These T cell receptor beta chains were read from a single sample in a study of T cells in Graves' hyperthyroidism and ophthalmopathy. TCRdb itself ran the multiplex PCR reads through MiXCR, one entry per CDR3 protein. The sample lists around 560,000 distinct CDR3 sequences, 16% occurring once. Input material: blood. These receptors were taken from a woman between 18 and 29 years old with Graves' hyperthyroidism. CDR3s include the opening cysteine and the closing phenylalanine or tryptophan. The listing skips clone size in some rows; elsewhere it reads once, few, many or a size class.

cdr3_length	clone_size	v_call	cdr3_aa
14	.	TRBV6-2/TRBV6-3	CASKGQGATGELFF
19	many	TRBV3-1	CASSQSPGLVLRGYYEQYF
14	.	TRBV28	CASSYDRHTGELFF
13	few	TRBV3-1	CASQLGSTYEQYF
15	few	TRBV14	CASSQKRGSQETQYF
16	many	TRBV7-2	CASSQLPGTLQETQYF
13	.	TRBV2	CASSVDKDLQLFF
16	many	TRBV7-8	CASSFGTPDSGNTIYF
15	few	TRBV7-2	CASSPEDRASQPQHF
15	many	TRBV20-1	CSARPGQNLYQPQHF
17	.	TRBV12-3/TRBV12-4	CASSLGGLAAHTDTQYF
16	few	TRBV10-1	CASSELAAGGTDTQYF
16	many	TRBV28	CASSFSSGGLGYGYTF
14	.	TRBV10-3	CAISYRQGSYEQYF
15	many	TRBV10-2	CASSIIAGGPYEQYF
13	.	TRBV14	CASSTRVAYEQYF
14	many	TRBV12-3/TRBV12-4	CASSLAGQHYEQYF
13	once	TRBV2	CASIDGSPAEQYF